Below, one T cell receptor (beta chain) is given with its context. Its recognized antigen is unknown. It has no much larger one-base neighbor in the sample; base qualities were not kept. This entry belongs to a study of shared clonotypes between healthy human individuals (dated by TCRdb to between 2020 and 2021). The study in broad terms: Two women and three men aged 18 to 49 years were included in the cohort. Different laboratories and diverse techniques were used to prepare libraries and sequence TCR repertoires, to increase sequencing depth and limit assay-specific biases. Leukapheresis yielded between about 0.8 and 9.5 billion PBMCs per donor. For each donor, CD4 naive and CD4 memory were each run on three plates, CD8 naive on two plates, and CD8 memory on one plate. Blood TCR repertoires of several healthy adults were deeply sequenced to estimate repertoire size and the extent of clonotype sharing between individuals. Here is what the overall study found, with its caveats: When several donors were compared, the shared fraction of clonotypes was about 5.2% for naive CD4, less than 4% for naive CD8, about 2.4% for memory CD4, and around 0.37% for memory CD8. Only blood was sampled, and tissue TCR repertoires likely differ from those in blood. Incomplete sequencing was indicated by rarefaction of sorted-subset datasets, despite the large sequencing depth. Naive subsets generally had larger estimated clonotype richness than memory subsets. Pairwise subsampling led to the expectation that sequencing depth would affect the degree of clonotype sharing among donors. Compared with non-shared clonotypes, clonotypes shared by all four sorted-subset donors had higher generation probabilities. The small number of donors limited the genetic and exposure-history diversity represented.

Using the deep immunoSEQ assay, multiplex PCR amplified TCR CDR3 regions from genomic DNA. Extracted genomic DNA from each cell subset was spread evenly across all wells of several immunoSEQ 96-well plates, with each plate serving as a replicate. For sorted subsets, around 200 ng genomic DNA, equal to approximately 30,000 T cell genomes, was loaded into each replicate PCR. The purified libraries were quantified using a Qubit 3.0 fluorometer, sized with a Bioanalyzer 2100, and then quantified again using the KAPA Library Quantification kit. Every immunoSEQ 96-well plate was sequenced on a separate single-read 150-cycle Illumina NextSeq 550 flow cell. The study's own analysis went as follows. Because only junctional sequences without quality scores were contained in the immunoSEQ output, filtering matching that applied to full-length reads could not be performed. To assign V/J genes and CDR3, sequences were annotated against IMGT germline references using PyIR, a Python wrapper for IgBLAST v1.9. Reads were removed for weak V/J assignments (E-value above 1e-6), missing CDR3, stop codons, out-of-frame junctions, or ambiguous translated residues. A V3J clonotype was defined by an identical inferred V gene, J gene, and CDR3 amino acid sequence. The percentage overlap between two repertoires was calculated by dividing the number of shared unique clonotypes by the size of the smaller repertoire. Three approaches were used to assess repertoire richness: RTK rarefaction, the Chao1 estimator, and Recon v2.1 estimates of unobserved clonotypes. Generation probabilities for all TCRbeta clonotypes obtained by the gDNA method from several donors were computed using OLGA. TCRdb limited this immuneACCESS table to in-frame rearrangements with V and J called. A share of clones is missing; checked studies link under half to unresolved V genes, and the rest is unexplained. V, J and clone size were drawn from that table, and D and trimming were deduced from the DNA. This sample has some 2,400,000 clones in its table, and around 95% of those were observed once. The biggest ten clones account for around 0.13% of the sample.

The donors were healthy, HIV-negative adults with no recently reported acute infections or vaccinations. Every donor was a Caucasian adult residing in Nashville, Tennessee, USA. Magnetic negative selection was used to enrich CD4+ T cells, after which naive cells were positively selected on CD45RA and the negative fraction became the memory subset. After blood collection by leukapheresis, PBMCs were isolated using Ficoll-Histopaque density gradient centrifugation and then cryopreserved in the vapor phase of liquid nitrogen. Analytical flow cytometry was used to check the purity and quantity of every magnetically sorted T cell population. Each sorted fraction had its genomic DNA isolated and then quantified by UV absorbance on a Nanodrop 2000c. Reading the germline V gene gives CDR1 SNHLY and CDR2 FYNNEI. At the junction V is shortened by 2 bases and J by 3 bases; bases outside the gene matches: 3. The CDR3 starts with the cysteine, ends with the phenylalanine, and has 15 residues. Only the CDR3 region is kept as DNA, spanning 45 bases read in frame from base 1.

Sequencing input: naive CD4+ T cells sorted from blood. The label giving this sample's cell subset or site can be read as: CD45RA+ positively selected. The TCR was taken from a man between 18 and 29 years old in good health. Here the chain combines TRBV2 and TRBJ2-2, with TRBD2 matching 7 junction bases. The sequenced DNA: TGTGCCAGCAGTGAATGGGGAGGGGACACCGGGGAGCTGTTTTTT. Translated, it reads CASSEWGGDTGELFF.